A single sample gave rise to the 17 T cell receptor beta chains below, sequenced in a study of cytomegalovirus exposure and HLA in healthy donors. PCR primers comprised 60 Vbeta and 13 Jbeta primers. Method: immunoSEQ multiplex PCR; TCRdb's copy keeps in-frame clones and lacks some. The sample lists about 140,000 clones, approximately 83% seen once, with roughly 3% in the top ten. Sequenced sample: PBMCs. The origin of the receptors is a man in his forties in good health and CMV-seronegative.

The chain links TRBV28 to TRBJ2-7; 7 bases line up with TRBD1. Germline V lookup: CDR1 MDHEN, CDR2 SYDVKM. This CDR3 spans 15 amino acids. The V gene end was trimmed by 1 base and the J gene end by 1 base; junction bases not matched to a gene: 4. CDR3 loop: CASSLLLGQSYEQYF. CDR3 nucleotides: TGTGCCAGCAGTTTATTGTTGGGACAGTCCTACGAGCAGTACTTC. The variable domain in full, completed from reference TRBV28 and TRBJ2-7, reads DVKVTQSSRYLVKRTGEKVFLECVQDMDHENMFWYRQDPGLGLRLIYFSYDVKMKEKGDIPEGYSVSREKKERFSLILESASTNQTSMYLCASSLLLGQSYEQYFGPGTRLTVT.

The rearrangement joins TRBV13 to TRBJ2-3; 9 positions match TRBD1. This CDR3 contains 19 residues. Germline V gives CDR1 PRHDT, CDR2 FYEKMQ (reference sequence). V lost 5 bases, J lost 0 bases, and 15 bases stayed unmatched. CDR3 sequence reads: CASSATPGQGEASTDTQYF. The CDR3 DNA reads as TGTGCCAGCAGCGCCACTCCGGGACAGGGAGAGGCTAGCACAGATACGCAGTATTTT.

The CDR3: CASSQDSAGDPYEQYF. CDR3 DNA sequence: TGTGCCAGCAGCCAAGATTCAGCGGGAGACCCCTACGAGCAGTACTTC. This chain links TRBV4-2 with TRBJ2-7; 8 positions match TRBD2. Losses at the gene ends were 0 bases for V and 2 bases for J; bases not matched to a gene: 6. Germline CDR1 reads LGHNA; CDR2 reads YNFKEQ. The CDR3 is 16 amino acids.

This clone has a single count. V gene TRBV27 combines with J gene TRBJ1-2, with D perhaps TRBD1 (5 bases). This CDR3 spans 15 amino acids. The germline gives CDR1 MNHEY, CDR2 SMNVEV (reference sequence). Trimming removed 5 bases at V and 3 bases at J, with 16 bases between. The CDR3 is CASSTTASGYYGYTF. As DNA, the CDR3 is TGTGCCAGCAGTACGACAGCCTCAGGGTACTATGGCTACACCTTC.

V gene TRBV30 combines with J gene TRBJ2-3; TRBD1 matches 10 bases. V shed 4 bases and J 3 bases; nucleotides not matched to a gene: 4. This CDR3 has 14 residues. Germline lookup yields CDR1 GTSNPN and CDR2 SVGIG (reference sequence). The CDR3 loop is CAWNRDRGTDTQYF. CDR3 sequence (DNA): TGTGCCTGGAACCGGGACAGGGGAACAGATACGCAGTATTTT.

This sequence joins TRBV15 and TRBJ1-2; 8 bases match TRBD1. This CDR3 is built from 15 residues. The trim removed 0 bases at V and 4 bases at J, leaving 4 bases unmatched. CDR1 is LNHNV, CDR2 YYDKDF, per germline (reference sequence). Written as DNA, the CDR3 is TGTGCCACCAGCAGAGAAACAGGGGGGGGCTATGGCTACACCTTC. Its translation is CATSRETGGGYGYTF.

This chain joins TRBV29-1 and TRBJ1-1; the D gene is possibly TRBD1 (5 bases). The V end lost 5 bases, the J end lost 4 bases, and 11 bases lay between the germline ends. Germline CDR1 reads SQVTM; CDR2 reads ANQGSEA. The CDR3 spans 12 residues. The CDR3 DNA reads as TGCAGCGTTAACCCGGGGGGCACTGAAGCTTTCTTT. As protein: CSVNPGGTEAFF.

J is TRBJ2-2 and V is TRBV7-9, with 8 bases identical to TRBD1. V lost 5 bases and J lost 13; bases outside the gene matches: 6. Germline CDR1 is SEHNR and CDR2 is FQNEAQ (reference sequence). The CDR3 sequence is 12 residues long. The CDR3 loop is CASSLGQARLFF. The DNA for the CDR3 is TGTGCCAGCAGCCTGGGACAGGCCCGGCTGTTTTTT.

This clone was detected only once. V gene TRBV7-3 combines with J gene TRBJ2-3; no definite D call. Germline CDR1 reads SGHTA; CDR2 reads FQGTGA. The CDR3 is 12 residues long. Trimming took 5 bases from V and 4 from J, leaving 7 bases between them. The CDR3 loop is CASSPRPDTQYF. The DNA of the CDR3 is TGTGCCAGCAGCCCTAGACCAGATACGCAGTATTTT.

The rearrangement links TRBV19 to TRBJ1-2, with 7 bases aligning to TRBD1. V was clipped by 8 bases and J by 4 bases; unmatched bases: 7. CDR1 and CDR2 from the germline V gene are LNHDA and SQIVND (reference sequence). CDR3 length: 13 residues. This CDR3 is CASQTGTGYGYTF. In nucleotides, the CDR3 is TGTGCCAGTCAGACAGGGACCGGCTATGGCTACACCTTC.

The rearrangement uses TRBV11-2 and TRBJ1-2; D possibly corresponds to TRBD1 (6 bases). The CDR3 totals 13 residues. Germline CDR1 and CDR2: SGHAT and FQNNGV. V was trimmed by 5 bases and J by 5 bases, leaving 12 bases between them. CDR3 region: CASSTNGQYGYTF. DNA of the CDR3: TGTGCCAGCAGCACAAACGGACAGTATGGCTACACCTTC.

The rearrangement joins TRBV9 to TRBJ2-2, with D maybe TRBD1 (6 bases). This CDR3 region has 16 residues. The ends were cut back, 4 bases at V and 2 bases at J, with 15 bases in the middle. Looked up from germline, CDR1 is SGDLS and CDR2 is YYNGEE. CDR3: CASSPPAGVNTGELFF. The CDR3 nucleotides read TGTGCCAGCAGCCCTCCGGCAGGGGTAAACACCGGGGAGCTGTTTTTT.

This clone has only a few counts. This sequence joins TRBV15 and TRBJ2-5, with 7 positions matching TRBD2. Trimming took 1 base from V and 5 from J; bases not matched to a gene: 7. The CDR3 is made up of 15 amino acids. From germline, CDR1 is LNHNV and CDR2 YYDKDF (reference sequence). For the CDR3, the DNA is TGTGCCACCAGCAGAGGGGGCGGGGGTGGCGAGACCCAGTACTTC. It encodes CATSRGGGGGETQYF.

The V gene is TRBV29-1, the J gene TRBJ2-3; TRBD2 agrees at 8 bases. Per germline, CDR1 SQVTM and CDR2 ANQGSEA. J gave up 2 bases and V 4 bases, and 20 bases lay outside the gene matches. The CDR3 contains 19 residues. CDR3 sequence (DNA): TGCAGCGTTGGTGGGGGGTTCGGGGGGGGAACATCCCACACAGATACGCAGTATTTT. Its translation is CSVGGGFGGGTSHTDTQYF.

This rearrangement joins TRBV18 to TRBJ1-2; no clear D. This CDR3 comprises 14 residues. Germline CDR1 KGHSH, CDR2 LQKENI. V shed 3 bases and J shed 4 bases, with 12 bases lying between them. The CDR3 reads CASSPGGPRYGYTF. In DNA, the CDR3 is TGTGCCAGCTCACCTGGAGGACCGCGCTATGGCTACACCTTC.

This rearrangement joins TRBV5-4 to TRBJ2-7; D is perhaps TRBD2 (5 bases). Trimming removed 3 bases at V and 3 bases at J, with 10 bases between. Per the germline V gene, CDR1 is SGHNT and CDR2 is YYREEE (reference sequence). This CDR3 region has 13 residues. CDR3 DNA: TGTGCCAGCAGCTCTGGACTCCTCTACGAGCAGTACTTC. Translating gives CASSSGLLYEQYF.

The J gene is TRBJ1-2, the V gene TRBV7-3, with 7 bases aligning to TRBD1. Germline lookup yields CDR1 SGHTA and CDR2 FQGTGA. V lost 5 bases and J lost 2; bases outside the gene matches: 5. The length of the CDR3 is 14 residues. The CDR3 bases are TGTGCCAGCAGCCCACGGGGACAGAACTATGGCTACACCTTC. Its protein product is CASSPRGQNYGYTF. Looking up the rest from reference TRBV7-3 and TRBJ1-2 gives the full variable domain: GAGVSQTPSNKVTEKGKYVELRCDPISGHTALYWYRQSLGQGPEFLIYFQGTGAADDSGLPNDRFFAVRPEGSVSTLKIQRTERGDSAVYLCASSPRGQNYGYTFGSGTRLTVV.